This T cell receptor (beta chain) was sequenced during a study of early T cells in non-severe SARS-CoV-2 infection. The wider study: Alpha and beta chains were unpaired, from unsorted whole-blood bulk RNA. Overall study findings and caveats: Anti-spike CD8 responses were favored by VDJdb matching, which missed private and CD4 specificities.

CDR3 size: 14 residues. The V gene lost 2 bases and the J gene lost 4 bases, with 9 bases spanning the gap. Unique molecular identifiers (one per individual cDNA molecule) were attached. TCRdb re-analysed the 5' RACE reads in MiXCR, keeping a single row per CDR3 protein. The table includes over 50,000 distinct CDR3 sequences, less than 10% detected once. This clonotype occurred many times. Its antigen is unknown. The material sequenced was whole blood. The rearrangement links TRBV12-3 or TRBV12-4 to TRBJ1-5, with D unclear. The TCR was taken from an adult who was a healthcare worker with PCR-confirmed SARS-CoV-2 infection or an uninfected control (not recorded which). The CDR3 coding sequence is TGTGCCAGCAGTTTAAGCGAGTCTAATCAGCCCCAGCATTTT. Amino acid sequence: CASSLSESNQPQHF.